This T cell receptor beta chain stems from a study of cytomegalovirus exposure and HLA in healthy donors. General study results and limits: The presence/absence work took it that sequencing depth was about the same across donors. Prior analysis indicated that the majority of TCR beta V segments exhibited productivity approximately 90% or approximately 30% of the time.

The PCR had 60 Vbeta and 13 Jbeta primers. Profiled with immunoSEQ multiplex PCR; TCRdb holds only in-frame clones, not every one. The repertoire holds around 150,000 clones, 66% seen once, with about 1.5% in the top ten. The table lists this clone with a few counts. Its antigen is unidentified. The material sequenced was PBMCs. The sequence was obtained from a human donor in good health.

The CDR3 DNA sequence: TGCGCCAGCAGCCAAGTACTTCGACAGCCCCAGCATTTT. It specifies CASSQVLRQPQHF. V usage is TRBV4-1 and J usage is TRBJ1-5; D gene ambiguous. Germline-derived CDR1 and CDR2 are MGHRA and YSYEKL. The CDR3 contains 13 residues. V shed 1 base and J shed 7 bases, with 8 bases lying between them.